The 9 T cell receptor beta chains in this list originate from one sample, sequenced in a study of blood T cell repertoires in COVID-19. Measured with immunoSEQ multiplex PCR; TCRdb has only the in-frame clones, and not every one. The data hold around 100,000 clones, with 70% to 90% observed a single time. The sequencing input was peripheral blood. The receptors were sampled from a middle-aged man with active or convalescent COVID-19.

The chain employs TRBV7-3 and TRBJ2-2; 7 bases line up with TRBD1. Germline CDR1 and CDR2: SGHTA and FQGTGA. The CDR3 has 13 amino acids. The ends lost 1 base at V and 10 bases at J; junction bases unmatched: 3. This CDR3 reads CASSLKGGLELFF. In nucleotides, the CDR3 is TGTGCCAGCAGCTTAAAAGGGGGCCTGGAGCTGTTTTTT.

The CDR3 sequence is CASSSKGGAGANVLTF. CDR3 coding DNA: TGTGCCAGCAGCTCTAAAGGGGGCGCTGGGGCCAACGTCCTGACTTTC. The gene calls are TRBV11-2 and TRBJ2-6; 7 nucleotides agree with TRBD1. The CDR3 length is 16 residues. With 4 bases clipped from V and 2 bases from J, the junction kept 5 bases outside the gene matches. Germline V gene lookup returns CDR1 SGHAT and CDR2 FQNNGV.

This chain links TRBV6-5 with TRBJ1-1; D is uncertain. CDR3 size: 14 residues. CDR1 is MNHEY and CDR2 is SVGAGI in the germline V gene. Trimming stripped 7 bases from V and 6 bases from J, with 18 bases between. DNA of the CDR3: TGTGCCAGCACCGTCAGAGGGTCTTCGTCTGAAGCTTTCTTT. It codes for CASTVRGSSSEAFF.

The genes are TRBV27 and TRBJ1-2; 7 bases line up with TRBD1. J gave up 4 bases and V 5 bases, and 10 bases lay outside the gene matches. CDR1 MNHEY and CDR2 SMNVEV come from the germline V gene (reference sequence). The CDR3 is 15 amino acids. CDR3 sequence: CASSMKDRSSYGYTF. The CDR3 DNA follows: TGTGCCAGCAGTATGAAGGACAGGTCCAGCTATGGCTACACCTTC.

This clone was observed a single time. The gene calls are TRBV18 and TRBJ1-5; 7 bases line up with TRBD1. CDR1 is KGHSH, CDR2 LQKENI, per germline. The CDR3 has 15 residues. Trimming cost V 4 bases and J 2 bases; bases outside gene matches: 5. CDR3 sequence (DNA): TGTGCCAGCTCACTAGACAGGGATGGCAATCAGCCCCAGCATTTT. This sequence encodes CASSLDRDGNQPQHF.

V and J are TRBV5-4 and TRBJ2-5, with 11 bases identical to TRBD2. Per germline, CDR1 SGHNT and CDR2 YYREEE (reference sequence). The CDR3 runs to 16 residues. The V gene end was trimmed by 4 bases and the J gene end by 4 bases; junction bases not matched to a gene: 9. The CDR3 region is CASSIHSGGGTETQYF. The CDR3 coding sequence is TGTGCCAGCAGCATACATAGCGGGGGGGGTACAGAGACCCAGTACTTC.

The rearrangement uses TRBV19 and TRBJ1-2; 7 bases map to TRBD1. The germline V gene has CDR1 LNHDA and CDR2 SQIVND (reference sequence). J lost 7 bases, V lost 8 bases, and 13 bases had no gene match. The CDR3 runs to 14 residues. The CDR3 sequence is CASGPTGMWSGYTF. The CDR3 DNA is TGTGCCAGTGGCCCGACAGGGATGTGGAGTGGCTACACCTTC.

V is TRBV19 and J is TRBJ2-6; 9 bases line up with TRBD1. Per the germline V gene, CDR1 is LNHDA and CDR2 is SQIVND (reference sequence). J lost 2 bases, V lost 10 bases, and 9 bases had no gene match. There are 16 residues in the CDR3. CDR3 region: CATQDRGRAGANVLTF. The DNA for the CDR3 is TGTGCCACGCAGGACAGGGGCAGGGCTGGGGCCAACGTCCTGACTTTC.

The chain joins TRBV5-6 to TRBJ2-5, with D maybe TRBD2 (6 bases). The germline V and J ends were trimmed by 1 base and 5 bases, with 9 bases remaining between them. This CDR3 has 13 amino acids. The germline gives CDR1 SGHDT, CDR2 YYEEEE. In DNA form, the CDR3 reads TGTGCCAGCAGCTTGTCGGGGGTGGAGACCCAGTACTTC. Amino acids: CASSLSGVETQYF. Combining the CDR3 with reference TRBV5-6 and TRBJ2-5 gives the whole variable domain DAGVTQSPTHLIKTRGQQVTLRCSPKSGHDTVSWYQQALGQGPQFIFQYYEEEERQRGNFPDRFSGHQFPNYSSELNVNALLLGDSALYLCASSLSGVETQYFGPGTRLLVL.